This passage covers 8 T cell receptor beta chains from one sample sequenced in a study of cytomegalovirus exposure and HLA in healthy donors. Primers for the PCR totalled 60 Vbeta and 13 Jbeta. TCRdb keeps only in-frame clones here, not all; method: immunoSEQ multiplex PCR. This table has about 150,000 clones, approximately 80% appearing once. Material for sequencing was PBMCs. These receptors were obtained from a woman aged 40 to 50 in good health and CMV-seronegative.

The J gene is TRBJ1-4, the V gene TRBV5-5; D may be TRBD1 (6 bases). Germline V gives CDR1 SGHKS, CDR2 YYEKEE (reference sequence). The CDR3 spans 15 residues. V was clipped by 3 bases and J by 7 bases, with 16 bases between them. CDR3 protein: CASSSMRGAVEKLFF. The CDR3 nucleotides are TGTGCCAGCAGCTCCATGCGGGGGGCGGTTGAAAAACTGTTTTTT.

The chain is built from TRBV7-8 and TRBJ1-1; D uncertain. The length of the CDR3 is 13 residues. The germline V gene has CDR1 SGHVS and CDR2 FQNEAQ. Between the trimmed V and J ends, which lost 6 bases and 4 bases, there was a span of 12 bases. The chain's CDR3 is CASRARLSTEAFF. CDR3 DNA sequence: TGTGCCAGCAGGGCCAGGCTGAGCACTGAAGCTTTCTTT.

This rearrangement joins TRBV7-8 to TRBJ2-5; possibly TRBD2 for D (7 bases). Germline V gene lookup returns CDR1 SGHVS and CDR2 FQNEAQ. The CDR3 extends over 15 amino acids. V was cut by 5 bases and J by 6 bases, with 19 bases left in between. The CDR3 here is CASSSMGGAGQTQYF. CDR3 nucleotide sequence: TGTGCCAGCAGCAGTATGGGGGGGGCCGGCCAGACCCAGTACTTC. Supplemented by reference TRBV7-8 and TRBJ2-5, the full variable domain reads GAGVSQSPRYKVAKRGQDVALRCDPISGHVSLFWYQQALGQGPEFLTYFQNEAQLDKSGLPSDRFFAERPEGSVSTLKIQRTQQEDSAVYLCASSSMGGAGQTQYFGPGTRLLVL.

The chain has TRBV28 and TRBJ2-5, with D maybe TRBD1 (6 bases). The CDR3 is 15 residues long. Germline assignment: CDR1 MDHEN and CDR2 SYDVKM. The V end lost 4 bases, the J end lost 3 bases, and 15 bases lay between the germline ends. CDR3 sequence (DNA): TGTGCCAGCAGTTACCAGGGGACGGCGAAAGAGACCCAGTACTTC. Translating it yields CASSYQGTAKETQYF.

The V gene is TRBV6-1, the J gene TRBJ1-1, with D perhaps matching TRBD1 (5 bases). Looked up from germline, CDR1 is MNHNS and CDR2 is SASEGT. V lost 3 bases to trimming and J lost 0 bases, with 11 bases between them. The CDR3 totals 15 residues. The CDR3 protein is CASSEWGRLNTEAFF. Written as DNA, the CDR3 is TGTGCCAGCAGTGAGTGGGGCAGGCTGAACACTGAAGCTTTCTTT.

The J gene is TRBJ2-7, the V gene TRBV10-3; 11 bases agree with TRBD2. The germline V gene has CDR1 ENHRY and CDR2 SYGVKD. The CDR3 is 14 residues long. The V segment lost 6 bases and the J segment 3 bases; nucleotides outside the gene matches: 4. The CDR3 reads CAIRPGTSGYEQYF. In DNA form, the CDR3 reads TGTGCCATCAGACCCGGGACTAGCGGCTACGAGCAGTACTTC.

The CDR3 sequence is CASSLLVGQGATEAFF. The CDR3 DNA reads as TGTGCCAGCAGCCTCTTAGTGGGACAGGGGGCCACTGAAGCTTTCTTT. V usage is TRBV9 and J usage is TRBJ1-1, with 12 bases fitting TRBD1. Per the germline V gene, CDR1 is SGDLS and CDR2 is YYNGEE. This CDR3 region has 16 residues. The ends lost 4 bases at V and 4 bases at J; junction bases unmatched: 8.

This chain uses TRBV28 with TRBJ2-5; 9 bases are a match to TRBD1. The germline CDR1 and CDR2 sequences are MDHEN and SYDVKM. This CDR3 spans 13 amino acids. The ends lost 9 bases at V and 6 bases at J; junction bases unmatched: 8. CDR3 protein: CASTGTGLKTQYF. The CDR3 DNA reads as TGTGCCAGTACCGGGACAGGGCTAAAGACCCAGTACTTC.